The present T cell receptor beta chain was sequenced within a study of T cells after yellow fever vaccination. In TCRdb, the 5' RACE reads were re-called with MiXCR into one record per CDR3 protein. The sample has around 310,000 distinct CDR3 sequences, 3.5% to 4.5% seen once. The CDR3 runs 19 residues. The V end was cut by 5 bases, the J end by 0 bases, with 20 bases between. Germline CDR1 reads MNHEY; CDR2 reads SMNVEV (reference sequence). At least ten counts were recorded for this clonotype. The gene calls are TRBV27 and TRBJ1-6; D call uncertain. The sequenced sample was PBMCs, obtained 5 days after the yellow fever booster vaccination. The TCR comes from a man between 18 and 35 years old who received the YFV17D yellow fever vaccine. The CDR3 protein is CASSPLVGRASSYNSPLHF. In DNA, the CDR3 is TGTGCCAGCAGTCCGCTAGTGGGTAGGGCGAGCTCCTATAATTCACCCCTCCACTTT.